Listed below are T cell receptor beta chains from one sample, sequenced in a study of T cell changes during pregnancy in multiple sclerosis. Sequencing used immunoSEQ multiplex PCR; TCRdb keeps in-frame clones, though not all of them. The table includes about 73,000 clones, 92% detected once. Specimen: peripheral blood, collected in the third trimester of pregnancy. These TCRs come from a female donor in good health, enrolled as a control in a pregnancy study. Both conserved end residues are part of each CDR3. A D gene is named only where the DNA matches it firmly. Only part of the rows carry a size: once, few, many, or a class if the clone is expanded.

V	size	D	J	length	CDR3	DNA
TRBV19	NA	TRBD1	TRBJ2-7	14	CASSTGTASREQYF	TGTGCCAGTAGTACCGGGACAGCGTCTCGCGAGCAGTACTTC
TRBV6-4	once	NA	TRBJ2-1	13	CASSDSDRGMRIF	TGTGCCAGCAGTGACTCCGACCGGGGTATGCGGATCTTC
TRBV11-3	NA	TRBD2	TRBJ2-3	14	CASSQTSGTDTQYF	TGTGCCAGCAGCCAGACTAGCGGCACAGATACGCAGTATTTT
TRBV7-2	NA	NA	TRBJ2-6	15	CASTRGGSGANVLTF	TGTGCCAGCACTCGAGGGGGCTCTGGGGCCAACGTCCTGACTTTC
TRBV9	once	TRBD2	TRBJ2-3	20	CASSVSPGGKTPYSTDTQYF	TGTGCCAGCAGCGTATCCCCGGGGGGAAAAACGCCCTATAGCACAGATACGCAGTATTTT
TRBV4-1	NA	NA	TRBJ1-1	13	CASSQDRMEGAFF	TGCGCCAGCAGCCAAGATCGGATGGAGGGAGCTTTCTTT
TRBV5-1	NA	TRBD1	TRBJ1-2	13	CASSLEGARGYTF	TGCGCCAGCAGCTTGGAGGGGGCGCGTGGCTACACCTTC
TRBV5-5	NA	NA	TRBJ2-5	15	CASSLVGSNQETQYF	TGTGCCAGCAGCTTGGTGGGCAGCAATCAAGAGACCCAGTACTTC
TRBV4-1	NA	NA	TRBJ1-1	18	CASSQVAFGAARDTEAFF	TGCGCCAGCAGCCAAGTCGCATTTGGGGCAGCCAGGGACACTGAAGCTTTCTTT
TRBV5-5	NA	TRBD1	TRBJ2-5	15	CASSAGQGAGETQYF	TGTGCCAGCAGCGCGGGACAGGGGGCGGGGGAGACCCAGTACTTC
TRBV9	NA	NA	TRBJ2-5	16	CASSKVSGLMQETQYF	TGTGCCAGCAGCAAAGTCTCGGGACTGATGCAAGAGACCCAGTACTTC
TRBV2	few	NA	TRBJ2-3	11	CASSDLGPQYF	TGTGCCAGCAGTGACCTGGGGCCGCAGTATTTT
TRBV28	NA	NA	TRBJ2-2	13	CASSPPNTGELFF	TGTGCCAGCAGTCCCCCTAACACCGGGGAGCTGTTTTTT
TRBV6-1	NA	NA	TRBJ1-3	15	CVSNLSQGSGNTIYF	TGTGTCAGCAACCTATCACAGGGTTCTGGAAACACCATATATTTT
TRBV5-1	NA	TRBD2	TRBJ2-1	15	CASSPTSGGQDEQFF	TGCGCCAGCAGCCCGACTAGCGGGGGGCAGGATGAGCAGTTCTTC
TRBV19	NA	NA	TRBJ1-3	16	CAILASGDHFLNTIYF	TGTGCCATCCTTGCCTCAGGGGATCATTTTTTAAACACCATATATTTT